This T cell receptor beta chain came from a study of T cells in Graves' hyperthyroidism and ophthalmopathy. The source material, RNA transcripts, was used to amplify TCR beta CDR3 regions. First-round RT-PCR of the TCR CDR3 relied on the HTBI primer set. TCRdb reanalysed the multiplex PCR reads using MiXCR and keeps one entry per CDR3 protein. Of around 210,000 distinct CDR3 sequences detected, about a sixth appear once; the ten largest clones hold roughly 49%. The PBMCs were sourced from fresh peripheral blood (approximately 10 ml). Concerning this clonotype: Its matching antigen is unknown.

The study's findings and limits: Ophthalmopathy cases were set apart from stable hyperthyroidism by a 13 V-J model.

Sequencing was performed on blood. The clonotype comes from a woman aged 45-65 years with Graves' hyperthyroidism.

The CDR3 loop is CSARAGGYTGELFF. The CDR3 DNA follows: TGCAGTGCTAGGGCGGGAGGATACACCGGGGAGCTGTTTTTT. The genes are TRBV20-1 and TRBJ2-2, with 8 bases lining up with TRBD2. Per the germline V gene, CDR1 is DFQATT and CDR2 is SNEGSKA (reference sequence). There are 14 residues in the CDR3. V shed 3 bases and J 3 bases; nucleotides not matched to a gene: 3.